These 24 T cell receptor beta chains were all obtained from the same sample, sequenced in a study of blood T cells in healthy people across ages. A J-beta primer mix and a sample-barcoded 5' primer were used in a second PCR of roughly 6 to 11 cycles. MiXCR was run by TCRdb on the 5' RACE reads, yielding one entry per CDR3 protein. The data show more than 800,000 distinct CDR3 sequences, with 40% to 45% seen just once and 15% to 20% held by the top ten. Sequenced input: blood. The source is a woman aged 55-69 years in good health.

V and J are TRBV3-1 and TRBJ2-5; the match to TRBD2 covers 16 bases. The V gene's germline CDR1 is LGHDT and CDR2 YNNKEL (reference sequence). This CDR3 has 19 amino acids. The ends lost 2 bases at V and 1 base at J; junction bases unmatched: 7. The CDR3 protein is CASSQYGTSGRALQETQYF. In nucleotides, the CDR3 is TGTGCCAGCAGCCAATATGGGACTAGCGGGAGGGCCCTCCAAGAGACCCAGTACTTC.

In this sample, this clonotype turned up a few times. V and J are TRBV10-3 and TRBJ2-3, with 11 bases matching TRBD2. The CDR3 runs to 15 residues. V was pared by 6 bases and J by 2 bases, with 4 bases of the junction left unmatched. Per the germline V gene, CDR1 is ENHRY and CDR2 is SYGVKD. In nucleotides, the CDR3 is TGTGCCATCAGGAAGACTAGCGGGAACACAGATACGCAGTATTTT. Encoded protein: CAIRKTSGNTDTQYF.

This clonotype was counted once. This rearrangement joins TRBV21-1 to TRBJ1-6. TRBV21-1 is a pseudogene locus. This CDR3 has 14 residues. The chain's CDR3 is CASSRKKENSPLHF. The CDR3 nucleotides are TGTGCCAGCAGCAGGAAGAAGGAGAATTCACCCCTCCACTTT.

V usage is TRBV10-3 and J usage is TRBJ2-1; tentative D call: TRBD2 (5 bases). This CDR3 spans 11 amino acids. Germline values: CDR1 ENHRY, CDR2 SYGVKD. With 5 bases removed from V and 10 bases from J, the gap between germline ends came to 9 bases. CDR3 nucleotides: TGTGCCATCAGTAGGGAGCACGAGCAGTTCTTC. Amino acids: CAISREHEQFF.

This clonotype was counted a few times. This sequence joins TRBV7-3 and TRBJ2-3; perhaps TRBD2 as D (7 bases). The germline V gene encodes CDR1 SGHTA and CDR2 FQGTGA. The CDR3 loop spans 18 amino acids. Trimming took 1 base from V and 4 from J, leaving 21 bases between them. CDR3 coding DNA: TGTGCCAGCAGCTTAAATCCTAGGGGGGGGAGTTGGGCAGATACGCAGTATTTT. Protein sequence: CASSLNPRGGSWADTQYF.

There are a few counts of this clonotype. The chain employs TRBV20-1 and TRBJ2-3; TRBD1 aligns across 8 bases. Germline V gene data show CDR1 as DFQATT and CDR2 as SNEGSKA (reference sequence). The CDR3 extends over 15 amino acids. With 5 bases clipped from V and 2 bases from J, the junction kept 9 bases outside the gene matches. The DNA of the CDR3 is TGCAGTGCTCCCGCACCGGGACAGGACACAGATACGCAGTATTTT. Protein product: CSAPAPGQDTDTQYF.

The V gene is TRBV28, the J gene TRBJ1-4; D uncertain. The CDR3 has 16 amino acids. Germline-derived CDR1 and CDR2 are MDHEN and SYDVKM. The V end lost 4 bases, the J end lost 0 bases, and 12 bases lay between the germline ends. The CDR3 loop reads CASSSPGDSTNEKLFF. The CDR3 DNA is TGTGCCAGCAGTTCCCCGGGAGACTCAACTAATGAAAAACTGTTTTTT. The whole variable domain, remainder taken from reference TRBV28 and TRBJ1-4, is DVKVTQSSRYLVKRTGEKVFLECVQDMDHENMFWYRQDPGLGLRLIYFSYDVKMKEKGDIPEGYSVSREKKERFSLILESASTNQTSMYLCASSSPGDSTNEKLFFGSGTQLSVL.

This chain uses TRBV10-3 with TRBJ1-2; 9 positions match TRBD1. CDR3 size: 14 residues. Germline CDR1 and CDR2: ENHRY and SYGVKD. The J segment lost 3 bases and the V segment lost 6 bases, leaving 5 bases of the junction unmatched. CDR3 DNA sequence: TGTGCCATCAGGTTTACAGGGGGCGACTATGGCTACACCTTC. As protein: CAIRFTGGDYGYTF.

The chain recombines TRBV29-1 with TRBJ2-1; no reliable D call. V lost 3 bases to trimming and J lost 0 bases, with 12 bases between them. The CDR3 runs to 15 residues. Germline CDR1 SQVTM, CDR2 ANQGSEA. The CDR3 reads CSVDLGLSSYNEQFF. Written as DNA, the CDR3 is TGCAGCGTTGACCTAGGGTTAAGCTCCTACAATGAGCAGTTCTTC.

Of note for this clonotype: The junction does not match germline at one end; this may be a read error. The chain joins TRBV12-3 or TRBV12-4 to TRBJ2-7, with 7 bases matching TRBD1. The CDR3 covers 12 residues. CDR3 coding DNA: TGTGTCAGCAGGCTGACAGGGTACGAGCAGTACTTC. This sequence encodes CVSRLTGYEQYF.

As DNA, the CDR3 is TGTGCCAGCATTCGGGGAGATACGCAGTATTTT. The encoded protein is CASIRGDTQYF. The chain couples TRBV27 to TRBJ2-3; D may be TRBD2 (5 bases). This CDR3 contains 11 residues. The germline V gene has CDR1 MNHEY and CDR2 SMNVEV (reference sequence). Trimming took off 7 bases at V and 5 bases at J, with 7 bases between the two ends.

V gene TRBV9 combines with J gene TRBJ2-3; D possibly corresponds to TRBD2 (7 bases). CDR1 and CDR2 from the germline V gene are SGDLS and YYNGEE. V was cut by 5 bases and J by 0 bases, with 16 bases left in between. This CDR3 has 16 residues. This chain's CDR3 is CASSARGGASTDTQYF. DNA for the CDR3: TGTGCCAGCAGTGCCAGAGGGGGGGCTAGCACAGATACGCAGTATTTT.

In its sample, this clonotype was seen a few times. V and J are TRBV11-2 and TRBJ2-1; D unclear. CDR1 and CDR2 from the germline V gene are SGHAT and FQNNGV. The CDR3 has 14 residues. V lost 5 bases, J lost 0 bases, and 8 bases lay in between. The CDR3 sequence: CASSPPLSYNEQFF. The CDR3 DNA reads as TGTGCCAGCAGCCCCCCCCTCTCCTACAATGAGCAGTTCTTC.

Only a few counts were recorded for this clonotype. The chain couples TRBV6-5 to TRBJ2-3, with 7 bases that match TRBD1. Germline V gene data show CDR1 as MNHEY and CDR2 as SVGAGI. The CDR3 runs to 13 residues. V shed 6 bases, J shed 10 bases, and the junction held 10 bases outside the gene matches. Here the CDR3 reads CASSAATGRAQYF. CDR3 bases: TGTGCCAGCAGCGCCGCGACAGGGCGGGCGCAGTATTTT.

There are a few counts of this clonotype. The V call is TRBV10-3, the J call TRBJ2-5; the match to TRBD1 covers 11 bases. J lost 5 bases, V lost 11 bases, and 7 bases had no gene match. CDR1 ENHRY and CDR2 SYGVKD come from the germline V gene. The CDR3 is made up of 13 amino acids. The CDR3 is CAAGQGAGETQYF. CDR3 sequence (DNA): TGTGCCGCAGGACAGGGGGCGGGTGAGACCCAGTACTTC.

V is TRBV6-5 and J is TRBJ2-7, with D possibly being TRBD1 or TRBD2 (6 bases each). Trimming left V 6 bases short and J 3 bases short, with 18 bases between. The CDR3 is made up of 15 amino acids. CDR1 is MNHEY, CDR2 SVGAGI, per germline. This chain's CDR3 is CASRTGPAGIYEQYF. In nucleotides, the CDR3 is TGTGCCAGCAGGACAGGCCCGGCGGGAATCTACGAGCAGTACTTC.

A note on this clonotype: This sequence may be a read error, since a much larger clone differs from it by one base. The chain couples TRBV29-1 to TRBJ2-4; D is uncertain. The end of the DNA aligns better with TRBJ2-7, so the J call may be wrong. The CDR3 spans 11 residues. The germline CDR1 and CDR2 sequences are SQVTM and ANQGSEA. As DNA, the CDR3 is TGCGGCGTTTTAACGGTGGACGAGCAGTACTTC. Translating it yields CGVLTVDEQYF.

This clonotype was counted a few times. The chain recombines TRBV6-5 with TRBJ2-1, with TRBD2 identical over 10 bases. With 7 bases clipped from V and 9 bases from J, the junction kept 15 bases outside the gene matches. Germline values: CDR1 MNHEY, CDR2 SVGAGI. The CDR3 length is 16 residues. CDR3: CASTYSPGTSDGEQFF. The CDR3 nucleotides read TGTGCCAGCACCTACTCCCCCGGGACTAGCGACGGTGAGCAGTTCTTC.

In its sample, this clonotype was seen once. V is TRBV27 and J is TRBJ2-1; 10 nucleotides match TRBD2. The CDR3 spans 16 residues. V lost 6 bases, J lost 3 bases, and 8 bases stayed unmatched. CDR1 is MNHEY, CDR2 SMNVEV, per germline (reference sequence). The DNA of the CDR3 is TGTGCCAGCAGGGATCCACTAGCGGGAATCTACAATGAGCAGTTCTTC. Protein sequence: CASRDPLAGIYNEQFF.

Worth noting for this clonotype: A much more abundant neighbour one base away suggests this may be a read error. The chain has TRBV7-2 and TRBJ1-1; a possible D gene is TRBD1 (6 bases). The CDR3 totals 14 residues. Per germline, CDR1 SGHTA and CDR2 FQGNSA. In nucleotides, the CDR3 is TGTGCCAGCTGCTTAGGGGGGCTGAACACTGAAGCTTTCTTT. Residues: CASCLGGLNTEAFF.

This sequence joins TRBV20-1 and TRBJ2-1, with 10 bases matching TRBD2. The CDR3 spans 14 residues. CDR1 DFQATT and CDR2 SNEGSKA come from the germline V gene (reference sequence). V gave up 2 bases and J gave up 8 bases; unmatched junction bases: 6. Here the CDR3 reads CSARSSGRDDEQFF. The CDR3 DNA sequence: TGCAGTGCTAGAAGCAGCGGGAGGGACGATGAGCAGTTCTTC.

In this sample, this clonotype turned up a few times. The V and J genes are TRBV3-1 and TRBJ2-7; 7 nucleotides line up with TRBD1. The CDR3 has 16 residues. The germline V gene has CDR1 LGHDT and CDR2 YNNKEL (reference sequence). Unmatched junction bases numbered 7, after V lost 0 bases and J lost 2 bases. CDR3 loop: CASSQDRNRGPYEQYF. CDR3 bases: TGTGCCAGCAGCCAAGATAGGAACAGGGGACCCTACGAGCAGTACTTC.

V is TRBV12-3 or TRBV12-4 and J is TRBJ1-4; 7 nucleotides align to TRBD1. V dropped 2 bases and J dropped 8; count of bases not matched to a gene: 5. This CDR3 contains 14 residues. CDR3 sequence reads: CASSLKGAREKLFF. CDR3 DNA sequence: TGTGCCAGCAGTTTAAAGGGGGCGCGAGAAAAACTGTTTTTT.

V and J are TRBV7-9 and TRBJ2-5; unclear D gene. Trimming shortened V by 5 bases and J by 4 bases, and 14 bases separated the two germline ends. From germline, CDR1 is SEHNR and CDR2 FQNEAQ (reference sequence). The length of the CDR3 is 14 residues. CDR3 sequence: CASSGPDRRETQYF. CDR3 DNA: TGTGCCAGCAGCGGACCGGACCGGCGAGAGACCCAGTACTTC.